This TCR beta chain was obtained from a study of T cells in Graves' hyperthyroidism and ophthalmopathy. The V gene's germline CDR1 is GTSNPN and CDR2 SVGIG (reference sequence). The V end was cut by 0 bases, the J end by 10 bases, with 12 bases between. The length of the CDR3 is 13 residues. What was amplified from RNA transcripts were TCR beta CDR3 regions. The HTBI primer set was used in a first-round RT-PCR of the TCR CDR3. TCRdb processed the multiplex PCR reads anew with MiXCR; each CDR3 protein has one entry. The table records a few hundred thousand distinct CDR3 sequences, approximately 14% of them present only once. This clonotype was counted at least ten times.

This sequence joins TRBV30 and TRBJ2-2, with unresolved D. This TCR derives from a woman in her twenties or thirties with Graves' hyperthyroidism. Sequenced material: blood. The CDR3 loop is CAWSVSHGVELFF. In DNA, the CDR3 is TGTGCCTGGAGTGTCTCCCACGGAGTGGAGCTGTTTTTT.